The entry that follows covers one TCR beta chain sequence. The data were taken from a study of cytomegalovirus exposure and HLA in healthy donors. PCR employed 60 Vbeta and 13 Jbeta primers. Using immunoSEQ multiplex PCR, the repertoire was profiled, and TCRdb retains in-frame clones only, with some absent. Of about 100,000 clones detected, around 77% appear once; the ten largest clones hold over 15%. With 0 bases clipped from V and 0 bases from J, the junction kept 3 bases outside the gene matches. Germline-derived CDR1 and CDR2 are MNHEY and SMNVEV (reference sequence). The CDR3 runs 16 residues. The chain joins TRBV27 to TRBJ2-7; TRBD2 agrees at 9 bases. The sequence came from a woman between 55 and 75 years old in good health and CMV-seropositive. Sequenced material: PBMCs. CDR3: CASSLSAGGASYEQYF. CDR3 coding DNA: TGTGCCAGCAGTTTATCAGCGGGAGGTGCCTCCTACGAGCAGTACTTC.